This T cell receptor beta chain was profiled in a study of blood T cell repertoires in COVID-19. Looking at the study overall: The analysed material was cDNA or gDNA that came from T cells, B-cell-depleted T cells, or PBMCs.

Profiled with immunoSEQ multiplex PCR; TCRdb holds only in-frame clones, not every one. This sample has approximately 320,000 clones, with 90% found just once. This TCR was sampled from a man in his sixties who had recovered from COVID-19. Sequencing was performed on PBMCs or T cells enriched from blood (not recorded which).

The CDR3 DNA sequence: TGTGCCAGCCACAAGGGGGCAGTGGCTCAGCCCCAGCATTTT. Its protein product is CASHKGAVAQPQHF. The rearrangement joins TRBV19 to TRBJ1-5; 7 bases are shared with TRBD1. Losses at the gene ends were 9 bases for V and 6 bases for J; bases not matched to a gene: 11. CDR1 LNHDA and CDR2 SQIVND come from the germline V gene (reference sequence). This CDR3 contains 14 residues.